The clone carrying this T cell receptor (beta chain) was counted many times. The antigen is not known. The entry originates in a study of tumor-infiltrating lymphocytes in primary liver carcinoma. At the level of the study: The patient population consisted of men and women between 30 and 69 years of age. Findings of the study overall: Appearing in all five tumor regions was true of only about 7-25% of top clones. Tumors significantly exceeded blood in top-250-clone fraction (p = 0.039).

Taking roughly 20-34 mg of unsorted bulk tissue, the authors co-extracted RNA and DNA. Surgeons resected the patients' primary liver carcinomas. Priming with a constant-region primer yielded TCR beta cDNA from about 540 ng total RNA. What produced the TCR beta libraries was three nested multiplex PCR rounds using slightly modified ARM-PCR. TRBV1-TRBV30 forward primers paired with a C-beta reverse primer drove the first two PCR rounds, 10 cycles each. TCRdb fed the multiplex PCR reads into MiXCR, producing one record per CDR3 protein. The sample records fewer than 70,000 distinct CDR3 sequences, approximately 70% being singletons. Germline CDR1 is MNHEY and CDR2 is SVGEGT. CDR3 size: 13 residues. V was cut by 7 bases and J by 9 bases, with 15 bases left in between.

The sequenced sample was liver tumor tissue from sampling region 2. Subset in this sample: tumor region T2, inferior pole. This sequence was found in a man aged 40-49 years with primary liver carcinoma and hepatitis B virus infection. The V gene is TRBV6-2 or TRBV6-3, the J gene TRBJ2-2; D is unresolved. The CDR3 nucleotides read TGTGCCAGCACCATAGGGTCCCACCGGGAGCTGTTTTTT. Protein sequence: CASTIGSHRELFF.